This is a list of T cell receptor beta chains from one sample in a study of T cells in Graves' hyperthyroidism and ophthalmopathy. TCRdb used MiXCR to reprocess the multiplex PCR reads, holding one entry per CDR3 protein. The profile covers around 300,000 distinct CDR3 sequences, with 22% appearing a single time and around 60% taken by the ten largest. The sequencing sample was made of blood. These TCRs come from a young man with Graves' ophthalmopathy. Each CDR3 is given with its conserved first and last residue. Fields, in order: D gene, clone size, V gene, J gene, CDR3 DNA, CDR3 protein. D genes are given only for firm matches. Only part of the rows carry a size: once, few, many, or a class if the clone is expanded.

NA	many	TRBV7-2	TRBJ2-3	TGTGCCAGCAACTCCGGTGGAGATACGCAGTATTTT	CASNSGGDTQYF
TRBD1	few	TRBV5-4	TRBJ1-2	TGTGCCAGCAGCGCCGACAGGGGCAAAGATGGCTACACCTTC	CASSADRGKDGYTF
TRBD2	NA	TRBV6-1	TRBJ2-1	TGTGCCAGCGGGAGGGCCGGTGAGCAGTTCTTC	CASGRAGEQFF
NA	NA	TRBV6-5	TRBJ2-5	TGTGCCAGCAGTTACTCCGGGAGTCAAGAGACCCAGTACTTC	CASSYSGSQETQYF
NA	NA	TRBV18	TRBJ2-5	TGTGCCAGCTCACCCCGAGGGTGGGAAGAGACCCAGTACTTC	CASSPRGWEETQYF
NA	NA	TRBV29-1	TRBJ2-6	TGCAGCGTTGCTGGGGCCAACGTCCTGACTTTC	CSVAGANVLTF
TRBD2	many	TRBV30	TRBJ2-1	TGTGCCTGGAGTACCGGACTAGGCTACAATGAGCAGTTCTTC	CAWSTGLGYNEQFF
TRBD2	many	TRBV11-2	TRBJ2-1	TGTGCCAGCAGGCAACGGGGACTAGCGGGAGTCAATGAGCAGTTCTTC	CASRQRGLAGVNEQFF
TRBD1	few	TRBV20-1	TRBJ2-7	TGCAGTGCTAGACAGGACAGGGGAGCCTACGAGCAGTACTTC	CSARQDRGAYEQYF
TRBD1	few	TRBV2	TRBJ2-3	TGTGCCAGCGCCCTCGACAGGGGTTCGGATACGCAGTATTTT	CASALDRGSDTQYF
NA	NA	TRBV20-1	TRBJ1-2	TGCAGTGCTAGAAGGGGGTCTAACTATGGCTACACCTTC	CSARRGSNYGYTF
NA	NA	TRBV2	TRBJ2-7	TGTGCCAGCGGCGCGCTGCCCTCCTACGAGCAGTACTTC	CASGALPSYEQYF
NA	many	TRBV3-1	TRBJ1-2	TGTGCCAGCAGCCAAGGGGGAACGACCAGCTACACCTTC	CASSQGGTTSYTF
NA	NA	TRBV7-9	TRBJ1-6	TGTGCCAGCAGTTCGACGGATAATTCACCCCTCCACTTT	CASSSTDNSPLHF
TRBD2	many	TRBV28	TRBJ2-5	TGTGCCAGCAGTTCCGAGTGGGGTAGCGGGCAAGAGACCCAGTACTTC	CASSSEWGSGQETQYF
TRBD2	many	TRBV10-1	TRBJ2-1	TGCGCCAGCAGCTTCGCGGGAGGGGATAATGAGCAGTTCTTC	CASSFAGGDNEQFF
TRBD2	few	TRBV20-1	TRBJ2-3	TGCAGTGCTAGAGTTTTACTAGCGGGAGGGCCCTCATGGGATACGCAGTATTTT	CSARVLLAGGPSWDTQYF
NA	many	TRBV11-2	TRBJ2-7	TGTGCCAGCAGCTTAACCCTAGCATTCTCCTACGAGCAGTACTTC	CASSLTLAFSYEQYF
TRBD1	NA	TRBV24-1	TRBJ2-6	TGTGCCACCAGTGATAGCCGGGACAGGGTCTCTGGGGCCAACGTCCTGACTTTC	CATSDSRDRVSGANVLTF
TRBD1	many	TRBV18	TRBJ2-7	TGTGCCAGCTCTACAGGGGGCCACGAGCAGTACTTC	CASSTGGHEQYF
NA	NA	TRBV10-3	TRBJ1-5	TGTGCCATCAGTGGACAAACTAGCAATCAGCCCCAGCATTTT	CAISGQTSNQPQHF
TRBD1	NA	TRBV20-1	TRBJ1-2	TGCAGTGCTGCCGTGACAGGGGTGGATGGCTACACCTTC	CSAAVTGVDGYTF